These T cell receptor beta chains were read from a single sample in a study of beta chain features in type 1 diabetes. The method was immunoSEQ multiplex PCR; TCRdb's version includes in-frame clones alone and lacks a portion of them. The sample holds over 600,000 clones; over 10% are singletons and the top ten take around 0.12%. Input material: naive CD4+ T cells from blood. The source is a man aged 30 to 39 with type 1 diabetes. The CDR3 runs from the conserved cysteine through the conserved F or W. The D gene is left open where the match is weak. Size values are once, few and many counts, or a class for expanded clones, and some rows have none.

. | few | TRBJ2-7 | TRBV30 | TGTGCCTGGAGTGTAACAGTAGAGCAGTACTTC | CAWSVTVEQYF
TRBD1 | . | TRBJ1-2 | TRBV6-5 | TGTGCCAGCAGTTACCAGGACAGGGGAGGCTATGGCTACACCTTC | CASSYQDRGGYGYTF
TRBD1 | few | TRBJ2-1 | TRBV7-2 | TGTGCCAGCAGCTCCACAGGGGCCAATGAGCAGTTCTTC | CASSSTGANEQFF
TRBD2 | few | TRBJ2-1 | TRBV30 | TGTGCCTGGGACGTTACTAGCGGGGGGGCGAGAAATGAGCAGTTCTTC | CAWDVTSGGARNEQFF
. | . | TRBJ2-6 | TRBV4-1 | TGCGCCAGCAACCCCGGCGGACGGCCCTCTGGGGCCAACGTCCTGACTTTC | CASNPGGRPSGANVLTF
. | . | TRBJ1-3 | TRBV5-4 | TGTGCCAGCGGACGGGGCAACTCTGGAAACACCATATATTTT | CASGRGNSGNTIYF
. | few | TRBJ2-3 | TRBV19 | TGTGCCAGTAGTAGCGGGGGCCCCATAGACACAGATACGCAGTATTTT | CASSSGGPIDTDTQYF
TRBD1 | few | TRBJ1-4 | TRBV7-6 | TGTGCCAGCAGCCTCCGGACAGGGAATGAAAAACTGTTTTTT | CASSLRTGNEKLFF
TRBD1 | . | TRBJ2-7 | TRBV2 | TGTGCCAGCAGTGAGGGGACAGGGGGCACCGAGCAGTACTTC | CASSEGTGGTEQYF
TRBD1 | . | TRBJ1-1 | TRBV14 | TGTGCCAGCAGCCGAGGGGGGACAGCGAACACTGAAGCTTTCTTT | CASSRGGTANTEAFF
. | . | TRBJ1-5 | TRBV30 | TGTGCCTGGAGTCCACCTGGGAATCAGCCCCAGCATTTT | CAWSPPGNQPQHF
. | . | TRBJ1-2 | TRBV7-3 | TGTGCCAGCAGCTTAAGTCCCGGGAACCAAGGCTATGGCTACACCTTC | CASSLSPGNQGYGYTF
. | . | TRBJ1-2 | TRBV27 | TGTGCCAGCAGAACTCGACAGTTACCGTACAGGGGCTACACCTTC | CASRTRQLPYRGYTF
. | . | TRBJ2-1 | TRBV5-1 | TGCGCCAGCAGCGCAGGGGGGTACAATGAGCAGTTCTTC | CASSAGGYNEQFF
TRBD2 | . | TRBJ2-2 | TRBV10-3 | TGTGCCATCACCCCCGGGACTAGCGGAACCGGGGAGCTGTTTTTT | CAITPGTSGTGELFF
. | . | TRBJ2-1 | TRBV19 | TGTGCCAGTAGCCATGAACGACCAGGTTATGAGCAGTTCTTC | CASSHERPGYEQFF
. | . | TRBJ1-5 | TRBV7-2 | TGTGCCAGCAGCTTAGGGAGTCAGCCCCAGCATTTT | CASSLGSQPQHF
TRBD1 | . | TRBJ1-2 | TRBV30 | TGTGCCTGGAGTGTAACAGGGGGCGGAGGAGGCTACACCTTC | CAWSVTGGGGGYTF
. | . | TRBJ1-3 | TRBV11-3 | TGTGCCAGCAGTACAGGGTCTGGAAACACCATATATTTT | CASSTGSGNTIYF
. | few | TRBJ2-1 | TRBV25-1 | TGTGCCAGCAGTGAAAGGGGTTACAATGAGCAGTTCTTC | CASSERGYNEQFF
TRBD1 | . | TRBJ2-2 | TRBV5-4 | TGTGCCAGCAGCTCGACAGGGGGCGGCGGGGAGCTGTTTTTT | CASSSTGGGGELFF
. | few | TRBJ1-4 | TRBV7-2 | TGTGCCAGCAGTCCGGTTGGAAGTCCCGAAAAACTGTTTTTT | CASSPVGSPEKLFF
TRBD1 | . | TRBJ2-3 | TRBV7-9 | TGTGCCAGCAGCCTCGGGACAGGGAGCACAGATACGCAGTATTTT | CASSLGTGSTDTQYF
. | few | TRBJ2-1 | TRBV7-8 | TGTGCCAGCAGCACGTCCGGGACTCCACGCTCCTACAATGAGCAGTTCTTC | CASSTSGTPRSYNEQFF
. | . | TRBJ2-1 | TRBV25-1 | TGTGCCAGCAGTGAATCCCGGGGAGGGACAGGCAATGAGCAGTTCTTC | CASSESRGGTGNEQFF
. | few | TRBJ2-4 | TRBV28 | TGTGCCAGCAGTCCGTTCTCTGAAGCCAAAAACATTCAGTACTTC | CASSPFSEAKNIQYF
TRBD1 | . | TRBJ2-7 | TRBV27 | TGTGCCAGCAGTCCGGGACAGCGCTCCTACGAGCAGTACTTC | CASSPGQRSYEQYF
. | few | TRBJ2-5 | TRBV29-1 | TGCAGCGGCGTGAGGACAGAGCCTCAAGAGACCCAGTACTTC | CSGVRTEPQETQYF
. | . | TRBJ2-5 | TRBV10-2 | TGCGCCAGCAGTGAGGCGGGGGCCCCGGGACAAGAGACCCAGTACTTC | CASSEAGAPGQETQYF
. | . | TRBJ1-5 | TRBV28 | TGTGCCAGCAGCTACCCGGCGAGTAGTCAGCCCCAGCATTTT | CASSYPASSQPQHF
. | few | TRBJ2-5 | TRBV6-5 | TGTGCCAGCAGTGAATGGGAGACCCAGTACTTC | CASSEWETQYF
. | few | TRBJ2-1 | TRBV2 | TGTGCCAGCAGTTCCAACAATGAGCAGTTCTTC | CASSSNNEQFF
. | . | TRBJ2-1 | TRBV7-3 | TGTGCCAGCAGCTTATTAAGGGACTCATTATACAATGAGCAGTTCTTC | CASSLLRDSLYNEQFF
. | . | TRBJ2-5 | TRBV4-2 | TGTGCCAGCAGCCCGACACAGGTTAGCCAAGAGACCCAGTACTTC | CASSPTQVSQETQYF
TRBD2 | . | TRBJ2-7 | TRBV5-1 | TGCGCCAGCAGCTCAGCCCCGGGACTAGCGGGGGAGCAGTACTTC | CASSSAPGLAGEQYF
TRBD1 | . | TRBJ1-6 | TRBV19 | TGTGCCAGTAGTATAGAGGACAGGGGAAGGGTGAATTCACCCCTCCACTTT | CASSIEDRGRVNSPLHF
. | few | TRBJ2-7 | TRBV6-5 | TGTGCCAGCAGTTATAATGAGCAGGGTAACTACGAGCAGTACTTC | CASSYNEQGNYEQYF